The 22 T cell receptor beta chains presented below share a single source sample, sequenced in a study of T cell responses to AZD1222 COVID-19 vaccine. Some clones are missing from TCRdb's copy, which holds only in-frame ones; the method was immunoSEQ multiplex PCR. This repertoire shows some 87,000 clones, 85% to 90% found once; its top ten account for under 35%. The sequencing used peripheral blood, collected on day 0 of AZD1222 vaccination. These receptors were collected from an adult in good health.

The chain has TRBV7-2 and TRBJ1-3; perhaps TRBD1 as D (5 bases). The V end was cut by 4 bases, the J end by 0 bases, with 13 bases between. Germline CDR1 SGHTA, CDR2 FQGNSA. The CDR3 has 16 residues. The CDR3 is CASSSTGGISGNTIYF. Written as DNA, the CDR3 is TGTGCCAGCAGCTCAACCGGGGGTATCTCTGGAAACACCATATATTTT.

This chain uses TRBV2 with TRBJ1-3, with 9 bases fitting TRBD1. In germline, CDR1 is SNHLY, CDR2 FYNNEI. V was clipped by 10 bases and J by 7 bases; unmatched bases: 8. The CDR3 has 13 amino acids. CDR3 nucleotide sequence: TGTGCCACATCCGGGACAGGGTCTAACACCATATATTTT. Protein product: CATSGTGSNTIYF.

The gene calls are TRBV3-1 (or the pseudogene TRBV3-2) and TRBJ2-7, with D tentatively TRBD1 (5 bases). Per germline, CDR1 LGHDT and CDR2 YNNKEL (reference sequence). This CDR3 is 14 amino acids long. Trimming removed 1 base at V and 5 bases at J, with 12 bases between. DNA of the CDR3: TGTGCCAGCAGCCAAGCTACAGGAGTGAACGAGCAGTACTTC. Its translation is CASSQATGVNEQYF.

The J gene is TRBJ2-2, the V gene TRBV7-8; the D call may be TRBD1 or TRBD2 (5 bases each). The CDR3 consists of 15 residues. The V gene lost 5 bases and the J gene lost 3 bases, with 13 bases spanning the gap. CDR1 SGHVS and CDR2 FQNEAQ come from the germline V gene. The CDR3 region is CASSPGRLHTGELFF. CDR3 nucleotides: TGTGCCAGCAGCCCAGGGAGACTTCACACCGGGGAGCTGTTTTTT.

The chain combines TRBV19 with TRBJ2-3; possibly TRBD1 for D (5 bases). This CDR3 spans 15 amino acids. The V end was cut by 9 bases, the J end by 0 bases, with 16 bases between. Germline assignment: CDR1 LNHDA and CDR2 SQIVND (reference sequence). The CDR3 nucleotides are TGTGCCAGCTCGACGACAGCAATAAGCACAGATACGCAGTATTTT. Its translation is CASSTTAISTDTQYF.

A single count supports this clone. The rearrangement joins TRBV27 to TRBJ2-2, with D unclear. The CDR3 is made up of 17 amino acids. V lost 3 bases, J lost 0 bases, and 14 bases lay in between. Germline V gives CDR1 MNHEY, CDR2 SMNVEV (reference sequence). The CDR3 nucleotides read TGTGCCAGCAGTTTGATCGGCCAAACAGCGAACACCGGGGAGCTGTTTTTT. This sequence encodes CASSLIGQTANTGELFF.

This clone was seen only once. In DNA form, the CDR3 reads TGCGCCAGCAGCTTGGGAAGGGGGGCCCTGAAGGAGACCCAGTACTTC. It encodes CASSLGRGALKETQYF. V is TRBV5-1 and J is TRBJ2-5; D may be TRBD1 or TRBD2 (6 bases each). Trimming left V 0 bases short and J 5 bases short, with 17 bases between. Per the germline V gene, CDR1 is SGHRS and CDR2 is YFSETQ. CDR3 length: 16 residues.

This clone showed up just once. The chain couples TRBV19 to TRBJ1-1; 7 nucleotides agree with TRBD1. The V segment lost 4 bases and the J segment 6 bases; nucleotides outside the gene matches: 14. The CDR3 runs to 16 residues. Germline CDR1 LNHDA, CDR2 SQIVND (reference sequence). Here the CDR3 reads CASSTYYSDRESEAFF. The CDR3 nucleotides read TGTGCCAGTAGTACCTACTACTCTGACAGGGAATCTGAAGCTTTCTTT.

The table lists this clone with a count of one. The chain uses TRBV19 and TRBJ1-1; the match to TRBD1 covers 7 bases. The CDR3 totals 14 residues. V shed 8 bases, J shed 0 bases, and the junction held 6 bases outside the gene matches. The V gene's germline CDR1 is LNHDA and CDR2 SQIVND (reference sequence). Written as DNA, the CDR3 is TGTGCCAGTTTCAGGGGGACTATGAACACTGAAGCTTTCTTT. This codes for CASFRGTMNTEAFF.

This sequence joins TRBV7-2 and TRBJ2-1; TRBD1 matches 8 bases. Germline V CDR1 and CDR2: SGHTA, FQGNSA. CDR3 size: 16 residues. V shed 3 bases and J 6 bases; nucleotides not matched to a gene: 10. CDR3 region: CASSLATGVGLNEQFF. Written as DNA, the CDR3 is TGTGCCAGCAGCTTGGCGACAGGGGTTGGCCTCAATGAGCAGTTCTTC.

This chain uses TRBV28 with TRBJ1-1, with D possibly TRBD1 on 5 matching bases. The CDR3 runs to 16 residues. Between the trimmed V and J ends, which lost 3 bases and 5 bases, there was a span of 19 bases. The germline gives CDR1 MDHEN, CDR2 SYDVKM. CDR3: CASSFIQPQGGTEAFF. As DNA, the CDR3 is TGTGCCAGCAGTTTTATACAACCTCAGGGAGGGACTGAAGCTTTCTTT.

This chain links TRBV28 with TRBJ2-1; D may be TRBD2 (6 bases). With 4 bases removed from V and 10 bases from J, the gap between germline ends came to 14 bases. This CDR3 has 13 residues. Germline V gives CDR1 MDHEN, CDR2 SYDVKM. CDR3 sequence: CASSSPGLIEQFF. The CDR3 DNA sequence: TGTGCCAGCAGTTCCCCAGGACTAATCGAGCAGTTCTTC.

V gene TRBV6-5 combines with J gene TRBJ1-1; D not resolved. Deletions cut 0 bases from V and 5 bases from J, with 13 bases between. In germline, CDR1 is MNHEY, CDR2 SVGAGI. CDR3 length: 15 amino acids. Written as DNA, the CDR3 is TGTGCCAGCAGTTACTCGACAAGCGGCGGGACTGAAGCTTTCTTT. Amino acid sequence: CASSYSTSGGTEAFF.

The CDR3: CAISVKNEQFF. The DNA for the CDR3 is TGTGCCATCAGCGTTAAGAATGAGCAGTTCTTC. The gene calls are TRBV10-3 and TRBJ2-1, with D uncertain. Per germline, CDR1 ENHRY and CDR2 SYGVKD. V lost 6 bases and J lost 7, with 7 bases in between. The CDR3 consists of 11 residues.

The chain carries TRBV5-1 and TRBJ2-5; the D is unclear. V was cut by 2 bases and J by 5 bases, with 4 bases left in between. The CDR3 runs to 11 residues. CDR1 and CDR2 from the germline V gene are SGHRS and YFSETQ. As DNA, the CDR3 is TGCGCCAGCAGCTTCGAGGAGACCCAGTACTTC. Protein sequence: CASSFEETQYF. Full variable domain (remainder filled in from reference TRBV5-1 and TRBJ2-5): KAGVTQTPRYLIKTRGQQVTLSCSPISGHRSVSWYQQTPGQGLQFLFEYFSETQRNKGNFPGRFSGRQFSNSRSEMNVSTLELGDSALYLCASSFEETQYFGPGTRLLVL.

This chain uses TRBV7-9 with TRBJ1-1, with a weak D call TRBD1 (5 bases). Per germline, CDR1 SEHNR and CDR2 FQNEAQ (reference sequence). There are 14 residues in the CDR3. V was pared by 0 bases and J by 3 bases, with 8 bases between. For the CDR3, the DNA is TGTGCCAGCAGCTTAGCAGGGGTTGACACTGAAGCTTTCTTT. It codes for CASSLAGVDTEAFF. Full variable domain (rest looked up from reference TRBV7-9 and TRBJ1-1): DTGVSQNPRHKITKRGQNVTFRCDPISEHNRLYWYRQTLGQGPEFLTYFQNEAQLEKSRLLSDRFSAERPKGSFSTLEIQRTEQGDSAMYLCASSLAGVDTEAFFGQGTRLTVV.

V and J are TRBV6-5 and TRBJ1-1; D gene ambiguous. Trimming removed 2 bases at V and 5 bases at J, with 15 bases between. Germline V gives CDR1 MNHEY, CDR2 SVGAGI. The CDR3 sequence is 15 residues long. The CDR3 DNA follows: TGTGCCAGCAGTTACCAGGCTGGGGTTCGGACTGAAGCTTTCTTT. Protein product: CASSYQAGVRTEAFF.

This clone was seen only a few times. The J gene is TRBJ2-7, the V gene TRBV28; 9 nucleotides line up with TRBD1. This CDR3 comprises 14 residues. CDR1 and CDR2 (germline): MDHEN, SYDVKM. J was trimmed by 1 base and V by 11 bases; bases with no gene match: 9. The CDR3 here is CADDRDRASYEQYF. The CDR3 DNA reads as TGTGCCGATGACCGGGACAGGGCTTCCTACGAGCAGTACTTC. The full variable domain, rest sourced from reference TRBV28 and TRBJ2-7, is DVKVTQSSRYLVKRTGEKVFLECVQDMDHENMFWYRQDPGLGLRLIYFSYDVKMKEKGDIPEGYSVSREKKERFSLILESASTNQTSMYLCADDRDRASYEQYFGPGTRLTVT.

This clone was detected only a few times. This CDR3 is CSGVNSGNTIYF. In DNA form, the CDR3 reads TGCAGCGGAGTCAACTCTGGAAACACCATATATTTT. This sequence joins TRBV29-1 and TRBJ1-3, with unresolved D. Trimming pared 7 bases from V and 0 bases from J, leaving 7 bases between. This CDR3 has 12 residues. Looked up from germline, CDR1 is SQVTM and CDR2 is ANQGSEA.

The genes are TRBV4-3 and TRBJ2-3; TRBD2 agrees at 10 bases. Trimming at V came to 4 bases and at J to 4 bases, leaving 5 bases not matched to a gene. CDR1 is LGHNA and CDR2 is YSLEER in the germline V gene. The CDR3 extends over 15 amino acids. The CDR3 coding sequence is TGCGCCAGCAGCCCAGAAGCGGGAGGGCCAGATACGCAGTATTTT. It specifies CASSPEAGGPDTQYF.

The rearrangement links TRBV19 to TRBJ1-5; TRBD1 matches 7 bases. Looked up from germline, CDR1 is LNHDA and CDR2 is SQIVND (reference sequence). V was clipped by 1 base and J by 2 bases; unmatched bases: 5. The CDR3 loop spans 16 amino acids. This chain's CDR3 is CASSIVRGLGNQPQHF. The DNA of the CDR3 is TGTGCCAGTAGTATAGTGAGGGGGCTTGGCAATCAGCCCCAGCATTTT. Full variable domain (missing parts from reference TRBV19 and TRBJ1-5): DGGITQSPKYLFRKEGQNVTLSCEQNLNHDAMYWYRQDPGQGLRLIYYSQIVNDFQKGDIAEGYSVSREKKESFPLTVTSAQKNPTAFYLCASSIVRGLGNQPQHFGDGTRLSIL.

This chain uses TRBV18 with TRBJ1-3, with D uncertain. The ends were cut back, 0 bases at V and 0 bases at J, with 15 bases in the middle. There are 18 residues in the CDR3. Germline V CDR1 and CDR2: KGHSH, LQKENI. CDR3: CASSPPSSRHYSGNTIYF. The CDR3 DNA is TGTGCCAGCTCACCACCTTCTAGTAGGCACTACTCTGGAAACACCATATATTTT.